This T cell receptor (beta chain) was obtained from a study of regulatory T cells. Patients aged 2 to 39 years had fewer naive and more memory CD4+ and CD8+ T cells. Regulatory (CD25-high CD127-low) and conventional (CD25-low CD127-high) CD4+ T cells were sorted separately. V shed 5 bases and J 4 bases; nucleotides not matched to a gene: 4. CDR3 size: 13 residues. Germline values: CDR1 SEHNR, CDR2 FQNEAQ (reference sequence). Notes on the study in general: In patients, unique TRB V-J pairs were restricted and V/J usage skewed, especially in Tregs. Hydrophobic residues at CDR3 positions 6 and 7 were enriched in conventional CD4+ T cells of CD3G-deficient patients.

The primer mix had 52 TRBV and 13 TRBJ primers. TCRdb's copy holds only in-frame clones and misses some; the assay was immunoSEQ multiplex PCR. The sample includes some 31,000 clones, over 90% of them seen just once. As concerns this clone: Its antigen is not identified.

Sequences were obtained from conventional CD4+ T cells sorted from blood. This sequence joins TRBV7-9 and TRBJ2-5; 7 nucleotides align to TRBD1. The TCR was taken from a child aged 2 to 15 with CD3G deficiency. The CDR3 DNA reads as TGTGCCAGCAGCCCCACAGGGGCAGAGACCCAGTACTTC. Protein sequence: CASSPTGAETQYF.